One and the same sample provided the 5 T cell receptor beta chains below, sequenced in a study of T cell responses to AZD1222 COVID-19 vaccine. Sequencing was performed with immunoSEQ multiplex PCR; in TCRdb, only in-frame clones are kept and a portion is missing. The table shows 40,000 to 60,000 clones, with about 86% occurring only once. The material sequenced was peripheral blood, taken 28 days after the second AZD1222 dose. Source of these receptors: an adult who received the AZD1222 COVID-19 vaccine.

On this clone: Other nucleotide sequences from this sample produce the same CDR3. The chain carries TRBV29-1 and TRBJ1-1, with D possibly matching TRBD1 (6 bases). V dropped 0 bases and J dropped 1 base, with 12 bases sitting between them. Germline V gene lookup returns CDR1 SQVTM and CDR2 ANQGSEA. The CDR3 covers 15 residues. The CDR3 DNA sequence: TGCAGCGTTGAAGATGCAGGGGCCGGGAACACTGAAGCTTTCTTT. It codes for CSVEDAGAGNTEAFF.

Only a few counts were recorded for this clone. The chain recombines TRBV3-1 (or the pseudogene TRBV3-2) with TRBJ1-5, with TRBD1 matching over 9 bases. Trimming cost V 1 base and J 7 bases; bases outside gene matches: 5. This CDR3 has 15 residues. Germline values: CDR1 LGHDT, CDR2 YNNKEL (reference sequence). The CDR3 DNA reads as TGTGCCAGCAGCCAAGGGGACAGGGATTACCAGCCCCAGCATTTT. This gives the protein CASSQGDRDYQPQHF.

The rearrangement links TRBV28 to TRBJ2-1, with 16 bases lining up with TRBD2. CDR1 and CDR2 (germline): MDHEN, SYDVKM. Trimming took 4 bases from V and 6 from J; bases not matched to a gene: 15. CDR3 size: 20 residues. CDR3 nucleotides: TGTGCCAGCAGTTCCCCCGGGACTAGCGGGAGGGTGGGGGCCCTCAATGAGCAGTTCTTC. It specifies CASSSPGTSGRVGALNEQFF. The whole variable domain, filled in from reference TRBV28 and TRBJ2-1, reads DVKVTQSSRYLVKRTGEKVFLECVQDMDHENMFWYRQDPGLGLRLIYFSYDVKMKEKGDIPEGYSVSREKKERFSLILESASTNQTSMYLCASSSPGTSGRVGALNEQFFGPGTRLTVL.

The chain joins TRBV14 to TRBJ1-1, with unresolved D. Germline V gene sequence: CDR1 SGHDN, CDR2 FVKESK. CDR3 length equals 13 residues. V dropped 4 bases and J dropped 3 bases, with 9 bases sitting between them. CDR3 nucleotide sequence: TGTGCCAGCAGCCGGTCCCGGGACACTGAAGCTTTCTTT. The encoded protein is CASSRSRDTEAFF.

V gene TRBV27 combines with J gene TRBJ2-7; 12 bases are a match to TRBD2. This CDR3 has 16 residues. Germline-derived CDR1 and CDR2 are MNHEY and SMNVEV (reference sequence). Trimming cost V 6 bases and J 3 bases; bases outside gene matches: 9. CDR3 DNA: TGTGCCAGCAGCAGCACCCTAGCGGGAGGGATCTACGAGCAGTACTTC. It translates to CASSSTLAGGIYEQYF.